This T cell receptor (beta chain) was identified during a study of blood T cells in healthy people across ages. The CDR3 length is 14 residues. Germline CDR1 reads DFQATT; CDR2 reads SNEGSKA (reference sequence). Losses at the gene ends were 0 bases for V and 5 bases for J; bases not matched to a gene: 5. Peripheral blood was drawn, approximately 9.5 milliliters per donor. It was with a sample-barcoded 5' primer and a J-beta primer mix that a second PCR of roughly 6 to 12 cycles was run. TCRdb fed the 5' RACE reads into MiXCR, producing one record per CDR3 protein. The sample records roughly 800,000 distinct CDR3 sequences, approximately 53% being singletons.

The receptor comes from a man older than 75 in good health. Sequencing was done on a sample of blood. This rearrangement joins TRBV20-1 to TRBJ2-5; 8 nucleotides align to TRBD2. The CDR3 spells CSARDIGRGETQYF. The DNA for the CDR3 is TGCAGTGCTAGAGATATCGGGAGGGGGGAGACCCAGTACTTC.